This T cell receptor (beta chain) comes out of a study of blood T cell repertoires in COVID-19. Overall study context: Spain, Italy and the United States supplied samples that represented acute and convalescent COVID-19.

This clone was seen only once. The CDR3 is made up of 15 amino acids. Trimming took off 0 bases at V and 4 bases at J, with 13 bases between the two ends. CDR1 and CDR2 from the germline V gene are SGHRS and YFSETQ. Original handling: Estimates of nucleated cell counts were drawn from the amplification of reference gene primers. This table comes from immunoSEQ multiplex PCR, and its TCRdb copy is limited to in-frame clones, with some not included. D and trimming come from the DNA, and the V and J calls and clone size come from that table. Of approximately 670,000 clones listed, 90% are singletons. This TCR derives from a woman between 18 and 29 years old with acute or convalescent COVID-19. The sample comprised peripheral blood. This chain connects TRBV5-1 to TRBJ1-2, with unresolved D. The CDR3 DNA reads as TGCGCCAGCAGCTTGGGGAGTCGAACATCCTATGGCTACACCTTC. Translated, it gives CASSLGSRTSYGYTF.